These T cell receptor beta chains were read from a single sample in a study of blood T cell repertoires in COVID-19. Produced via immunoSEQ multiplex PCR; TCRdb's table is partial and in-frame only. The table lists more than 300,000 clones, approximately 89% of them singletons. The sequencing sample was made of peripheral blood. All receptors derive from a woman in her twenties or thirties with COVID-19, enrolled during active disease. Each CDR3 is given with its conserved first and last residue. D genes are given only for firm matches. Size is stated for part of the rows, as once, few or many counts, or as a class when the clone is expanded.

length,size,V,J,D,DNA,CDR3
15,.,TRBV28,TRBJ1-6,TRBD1,TGTGCCAGCATCCCGACAGGGATGGGGAATTCACCCCTCCACTTT,CASIPTGMGNSPLHF
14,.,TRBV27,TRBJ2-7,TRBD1,TGTGCCAGCAGTCCAACGACAGGGAACTACGAGCAGTACTTC,CASSPTTGNYEQYF
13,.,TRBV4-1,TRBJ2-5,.,TGCGCCAGCAGCCTCTATCGGGGAGAGACCCAGTACTTC,CASSLYRGETQYF
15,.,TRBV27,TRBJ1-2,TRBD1,TGTGCCAGCAGTCTCCGGACAGGGGGAAACTATGGCTACACCTTC,CASSLRTGGNYGYTF
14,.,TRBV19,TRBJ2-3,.,TGTGCCAGTATGGGGGGACGGACGGCAGATACGCAGTATTTT,CASMGGRTADTQYF
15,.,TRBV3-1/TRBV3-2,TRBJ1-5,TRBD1,TGTGCCAGCAGCACAGGGGGAGGTTACAATCAGCCCCAGCATTTT,CASSTGGGYNQPQHF
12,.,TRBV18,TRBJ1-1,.,TGTGCCAGCTCACCACTGGCTGAGCGAGCTTTCTTT,CASSPLAERAFF
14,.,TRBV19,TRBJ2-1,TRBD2,TGTGCCAGTACCCCTAGCGGGAGGGCCAATGAGCAGTTCTTC,CASTPSGRANEQFF
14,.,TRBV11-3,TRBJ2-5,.,TGTGCCAGCAGCTTAGGGGCCAAGCAAGAGACCCAGTACTTC,CASSLGAKQETQYF
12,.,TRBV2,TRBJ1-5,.,TGTGCCGGCCAGGCTCGGGGACAGCCCCAGCATTTT,CAGQARGQPQHF
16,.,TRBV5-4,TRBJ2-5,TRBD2,TGTGCCAGCAGCTTGGCGAGCGGGAGCGGCCAAGAGACCCAGTACTTC,CASSLASGSGQETQYF
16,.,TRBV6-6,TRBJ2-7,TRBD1,TGTGCCAGCAGTTACTCGATTGGGACAGGGCCCTACGAGCAGTACTTC,CASSYSIGTGPYEQYF
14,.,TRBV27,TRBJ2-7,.,TGTGCCAGCAGTTTAACCGGGAGTGTCTACGAGCAGTACTTC,CASSLTGSVYEQYF
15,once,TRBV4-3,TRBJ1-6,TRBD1,TGCGCCAGCAGCGTAGGGACAGTACCCAATTCACCCCTCCACTTT,CASSVGTVPNSPLHF
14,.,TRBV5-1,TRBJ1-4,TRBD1,TGCGCCAGCAGCGTTGGACAGGGTGGAGAAAAACTGTTTTTT,CASSVGQGGEKLFF
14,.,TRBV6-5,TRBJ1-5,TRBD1,TGTGCCAGCAGCCGGACAGGGCCTTATCAGCCCCAGCATTTT,CASSRTGPYQPQHF
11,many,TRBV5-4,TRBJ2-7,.,TGTGCCAGCAGCTGGAGGAGTGAGCAGTACTTC,CASSWRSEQYF
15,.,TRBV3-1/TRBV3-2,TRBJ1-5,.,TGTGCCAGCAGCCAAGATCGAGGTTTAAATCAGCCCCAGCATTTT,CASSQDRGLNQPQHF
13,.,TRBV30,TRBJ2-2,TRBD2,TGTGCAAAGGGAGGGGCGGGCACCGGGGAGCTGTTTTTT,CAKGGAGTGELFF
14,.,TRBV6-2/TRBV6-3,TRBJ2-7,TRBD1,TGTGCCAGCAGTTATGGTGGGACAGGGTACGAGCAGTACTTC,CASSYGGTGYEQYF
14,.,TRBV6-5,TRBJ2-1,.,TGTGCCAGCAGTTCAAGGAGCTCCTACAATGAGCAGTTCTTC,CASSSRSSYNEQFF
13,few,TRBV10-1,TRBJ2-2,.,TGCGCCAGCAGTGCGGAGGGCACCGGGGAGCTGTTTTTT,CASSAEGTGELFF
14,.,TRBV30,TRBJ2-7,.,TGTGCCTGGAGTGGACACAGGGAGTTCTACGAGCAGTACTTC,CAWSGHREFYEQYF
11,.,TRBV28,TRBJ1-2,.,TGTGCCAGCACCGCTAACTATGGCTACACCTTC,CASTANYGYTF
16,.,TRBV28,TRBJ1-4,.,TGTGCCAGCAGTTTGGGGGGATTGGCAACTAATGAAAAACTGTTTTTT,CASSLGGLATNEKLFF
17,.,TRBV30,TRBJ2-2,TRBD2,TGTGCCTGGAGCAGGGGACTAGCGGTTCGGAACACCGGGGAGCTGTTTTTT,CAWSRGLAVRNTGELFF
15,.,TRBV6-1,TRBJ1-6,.,TGTGCCAGCAGTGAAAGGGCGGGGAGCAATTCACCCCTCCACTTT,CASSERAGSNSPLHF
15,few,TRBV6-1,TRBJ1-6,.,TGTGCCAGCAGTGAGGCGGCTCTCTATAATTCACCCCTCCACTTT,CASSEAALYNSPLHF
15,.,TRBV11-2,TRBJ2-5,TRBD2,TGTGCCAGCAGCCCCTCGGGGGGGAATTTGGAGACCCAGTACTTC,CASSPSGGNLETQYF
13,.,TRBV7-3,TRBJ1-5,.,TGTGCCAGCAGCTCCACGGTGAATCAGCCCCAGCATTTT,CASSSTVNQPQHF
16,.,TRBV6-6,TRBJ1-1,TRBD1,TGTGCCAGCAGCCCGCCGGGACAGACATTGAACACTGAAGCTTTCTTT,CASSPPGQTLNTEAFF
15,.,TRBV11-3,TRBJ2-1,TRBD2,TGTGCCAGCAGCTCCCTGGCGGGAGGGCCCCGGGAGCAGTTCTTC,CASSSLAGGPREQFF
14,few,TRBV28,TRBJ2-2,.,TGTGCCAGCAGTTTCTTTCGGAACACCGGGGAGCTGTTTTTT,CASSFFRNTGELFF
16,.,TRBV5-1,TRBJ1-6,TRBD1,TGCGCCAGCAGTTTTCGACAGGGGGGATATAATTCACCCCTCCACTTT,CASSFRQGGYNSPLHF
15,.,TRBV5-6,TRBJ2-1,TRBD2,TGTGCCAGCAAAACGGGACTAGCGAGCTACAATGAGCAGTTCTTC,CASKTGLASYNEQFF
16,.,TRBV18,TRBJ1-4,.,TGTGCCAGCTCACCATATGAGGAATCCGAGCATGAAAAACTGTTTTTT,CASSPYEESEHEKLFF
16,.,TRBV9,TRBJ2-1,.,TGTGCCAGCAGCGTCGGGCGGGGCGGAAACTACAATGAGCAGTTCTTC,CASSVGRGGNYNEQFF
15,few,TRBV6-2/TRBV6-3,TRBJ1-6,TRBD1,TGTGCCAGCAGCGCCGGGACAGGGGATTTTACTCCCCTCCACTTT,CASSAGTGDFTPLHF
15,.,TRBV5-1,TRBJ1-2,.,TGCGCCAGCACTCTTGGCCCAGGGGCTAACTATGGCTACACCTTC,CASTLGPGANYGYTF
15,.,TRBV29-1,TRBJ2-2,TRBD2,TGCAGCGTTGTAGGCGGGAGGACGAACACCGGGGAGCTGTTTTTT,CSVVGGRTNTGELFF
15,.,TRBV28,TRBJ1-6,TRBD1,TGTGCCAGCAGGTCCGGGGACAGGCTTAATTCACCCCTCCACTTT,CASRSGDRLNSPLHF
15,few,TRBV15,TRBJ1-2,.,TGTGCCACCAGCAGAGATCCAGACAGAGGCTATGGCTACACCTTC,CATSRDPDRGYGYTF
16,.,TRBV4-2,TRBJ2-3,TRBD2,TGTGCCAGCAGCCAAGAGGCGGGAGCTATCTCAGATACGCAGTATTTT,CASSQEAGAISDTQYF
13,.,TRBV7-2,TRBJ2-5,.,TGTGCCAGCACCCTAGCCAGAAGAGGGACCCAGTACTTC,CASTLARRGTQYF
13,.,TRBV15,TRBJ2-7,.,TGTGCCACCAGCAGAGATCGAGGCACCGAGCAGTACTTC,CATSRDRGTEQYF
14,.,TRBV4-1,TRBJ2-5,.,TGCGCCAGCAGCCGGGCCGGGATCCAAGAGACCCAGTACTTC,CASSRAGIQETQYF
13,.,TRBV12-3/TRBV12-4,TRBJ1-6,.,TGTGCCAGCACCTTTAGGAGAAATTCACCCCTCCACTTT,CASTFRRNSPLHF